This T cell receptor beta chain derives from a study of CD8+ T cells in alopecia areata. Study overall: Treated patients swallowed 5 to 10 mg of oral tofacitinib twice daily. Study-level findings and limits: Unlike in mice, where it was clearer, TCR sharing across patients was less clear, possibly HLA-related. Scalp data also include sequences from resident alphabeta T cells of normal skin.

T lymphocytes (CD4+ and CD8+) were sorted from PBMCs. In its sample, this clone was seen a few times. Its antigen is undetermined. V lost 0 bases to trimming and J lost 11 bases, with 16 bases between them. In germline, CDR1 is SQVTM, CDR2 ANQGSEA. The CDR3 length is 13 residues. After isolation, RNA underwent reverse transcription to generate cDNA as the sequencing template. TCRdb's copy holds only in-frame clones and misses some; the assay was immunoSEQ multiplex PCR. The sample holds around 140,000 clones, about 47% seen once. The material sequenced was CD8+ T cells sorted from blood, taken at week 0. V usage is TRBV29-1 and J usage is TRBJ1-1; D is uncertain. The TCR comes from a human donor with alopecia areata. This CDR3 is CSVEEGHPPGAFF. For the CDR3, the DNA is TGCAGCGTTGAAGAGGGCCACCCCCCCGGCGCTTTCTTT. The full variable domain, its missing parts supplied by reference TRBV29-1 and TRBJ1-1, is SAVISQKPSRDICQRGTSLTIQCQVDSQVTMMFWYRQQPGQSLTLIATANQGSEATYESGFVIDKFPISRPNLTFSTLTVSNMSPEDSSIYLCSVEEGHPPGAFFGQGTRLTVV.